This note documents a single T cell receptor (beta chain) sequence. Its target is unknown. CDR1 is SGHVS and CDR2 is FQNEAQ in the germline V gene. The CDR3 runs to 20 residues. V was pared by 4 bases and J by 1 base, with 14 bases of the junction left unmatched. Using immunoSEQ multiplex PCR, the repertoire was profiled, and TCRdb retains in-frame clones only, with some absent. The table has about 12,000 clones, roughly 90% seen once. This sample stems from a study of lymphopenia after photon versus proton radiotherapy. The study, taken as a whole, reports: Oligoclonal CD8+ Temra expansion after nadir drove photon patients' diversity drop. Survival link was tested only in deceased patients; proton benefit remains a possibility. Photon-treated patients lost naive T cells and TCR diversity; proton-treated stayed stable. Post-nadir TCR diversity decline inversely tracked overall survival among those who died.

The chain is built from TRBV7-8 and TRBJ2-3, with 13 bases fitting TRBD2. This material consisted of peripheral blood, taken from a patient treated with proton-based radiotherapy. This receptor was taken from a man in his sixties with pancreatic cancer. CDR3 nucleotide sequence: TGTGCCAGCAGCTGGACAGTCGGACTAGCGGGAGTCGGGGGCACAGATACGCAGTATTTT. Its protein is CASSWTVGLAGVGGTDTQYF.